This T cell receptor (beta chain) was sequenced for a study of shared clonotypes between healthy human individuals. Study-wide context: The composition of the donors was two women and a few men aged 18 to 49. Broader study findings: Larger estimated richness was generally recorded for naive subsets relative to memory subsets. Sampling involved blood alone; tissue repertoires likely differ.

A word on this clone: As yet, its antigen is unknown.

Naive CD8 cells were CD45RO-negative, positively selected for CCR7, excluding terminally differentiated effector memory CD45RA+ cells. Produced via immunoSEQ multiplex PCR; TCRdb's table is partial and in-frame only. Of about 2 million clones detected, about 95% appear once; the ten largest clones hold roughly 1%. CDR1 is SGDLS and CDR2 is YYNGEE in the germline V gene. Trimming left V 6 bases short and J 1 base short, with 16 bases between. This CDR3 region has 15 residues. This sequence was found in a man between 18 and 35 years old in good health. V usage is TRBV9 and J usage is TRBJ2-5; D unresolved. The sequencing input was naive CD8+ T cells sorted from blood. The chain's CDR3 is CASTIPPPFQETQYF. DNA of the CDR3: TGTGCCAGCACCATTCCCCCCCCATTCCAAGAGACCCAGTACTTC.